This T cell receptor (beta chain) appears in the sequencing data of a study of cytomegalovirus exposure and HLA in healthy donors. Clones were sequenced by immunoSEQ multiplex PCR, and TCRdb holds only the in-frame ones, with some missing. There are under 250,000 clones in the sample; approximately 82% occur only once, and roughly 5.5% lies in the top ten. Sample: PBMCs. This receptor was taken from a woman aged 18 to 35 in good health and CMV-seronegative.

Here the CDR3 reads CASSLEITTGELFF. The CDR3 bases are TGTGCCAGCAGCTTAGAGATCACGACCGGGGAGCTGTTTTTT. The J gene is TRBJ2-2, the V gene TRBV11-2; D is ambiguous. Trimming pared 0 bases from V and 5 bases from J, leaving 7 bases between. Germline loops: CDR1 SGHAT, CDR2 FQNNGV. CDR3 length: 14 amino acids.